This paragraph reports one T cell receptor (beta chain). The data were obtained in a study of blood T cell repertoires in COVID-19. Study context: Acute and convalescent COVID-19 specimens originated in the United States, Italy and Spain. Sources were T cells, B-cell-depleted T cells, or PBMCs; the material itself was cDNA or gDNA.

Original analysis: How many nucleated cells were present was estimated from reference gene primer amplification. This table comes from immunoSEQ multiplex PCR, and its TCRdb copy is limited to in-frame clones, with some not included. V and J calls and clone size follow that table, whereas D and trimming were derived from the DNA. The sample has some 250,000 clones; about 86% are singletons. This CDR3 is built from 16 residues. V shed 5 bases and J 2 bases; nucleotides not matched to a gene: 11. Germline V lookup: CDR1 MNHEY, CDR2 SMNVEV (reference sequence). The chain combines TRBV27 with TRBJ1-2; 7 bases are shared with TRBD1. Sequencing input: peripheral blood. The clonotype was recovered from a man at least 80 years old with acute or convalescent COVID-19. Here the CDR3 DNA reads TGTGCCAGCAGTCGAAGCCCGACAGGGCCCAACTATGGCTACACCTTC. Encoded protein: CASSRSPTGPNYGYTF.